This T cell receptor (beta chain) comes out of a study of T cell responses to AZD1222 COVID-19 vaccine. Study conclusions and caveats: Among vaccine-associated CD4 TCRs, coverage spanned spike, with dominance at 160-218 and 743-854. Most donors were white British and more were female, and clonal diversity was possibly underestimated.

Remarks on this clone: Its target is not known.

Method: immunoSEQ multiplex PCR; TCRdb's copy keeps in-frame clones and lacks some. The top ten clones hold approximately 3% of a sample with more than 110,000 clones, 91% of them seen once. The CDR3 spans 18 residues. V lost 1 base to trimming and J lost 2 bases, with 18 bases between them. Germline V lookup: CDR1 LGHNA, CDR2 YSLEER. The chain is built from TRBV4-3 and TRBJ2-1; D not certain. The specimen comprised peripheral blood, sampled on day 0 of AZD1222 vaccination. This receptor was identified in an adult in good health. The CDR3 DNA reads TGCGCCAGCAGCCAAGCGGGCCCAGCGTTTAGGGCCTACAATGAGCAGTTCTTC. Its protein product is CASSQAGPAFRAYNEQFF.